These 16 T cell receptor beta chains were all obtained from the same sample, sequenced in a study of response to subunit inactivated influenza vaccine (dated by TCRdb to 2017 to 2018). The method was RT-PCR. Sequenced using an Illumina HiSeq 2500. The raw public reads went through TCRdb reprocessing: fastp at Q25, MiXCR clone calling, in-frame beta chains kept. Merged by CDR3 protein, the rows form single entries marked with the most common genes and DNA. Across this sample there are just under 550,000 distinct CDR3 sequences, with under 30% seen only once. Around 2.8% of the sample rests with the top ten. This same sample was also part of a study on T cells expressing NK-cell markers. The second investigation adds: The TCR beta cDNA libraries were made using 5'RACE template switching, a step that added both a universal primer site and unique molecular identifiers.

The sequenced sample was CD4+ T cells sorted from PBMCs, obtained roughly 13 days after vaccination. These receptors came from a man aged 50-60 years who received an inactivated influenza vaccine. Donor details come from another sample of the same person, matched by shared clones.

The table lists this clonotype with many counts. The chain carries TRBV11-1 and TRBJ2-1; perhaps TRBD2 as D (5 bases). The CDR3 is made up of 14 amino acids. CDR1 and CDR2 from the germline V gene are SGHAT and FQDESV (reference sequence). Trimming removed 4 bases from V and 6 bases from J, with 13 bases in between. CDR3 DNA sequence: TGTGCCAGCAGCTCAGCGGCCCTGCGCAATGAGCAGTTCTTC. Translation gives CASSSAALRNEQFF.

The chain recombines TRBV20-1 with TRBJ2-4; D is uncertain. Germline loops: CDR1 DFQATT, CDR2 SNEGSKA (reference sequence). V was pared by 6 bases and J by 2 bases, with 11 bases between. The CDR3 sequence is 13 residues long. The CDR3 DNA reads TGCAGTGCCTACAGTGAATCCAAAAACATTCAGTACTTC. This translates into CSAYSESKNIQYF.

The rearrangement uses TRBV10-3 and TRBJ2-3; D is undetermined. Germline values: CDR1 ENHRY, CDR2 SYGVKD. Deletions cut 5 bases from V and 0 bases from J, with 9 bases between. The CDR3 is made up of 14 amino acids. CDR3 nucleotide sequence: TGTGCCATCAGTAGGGATGACAGCACAGATACGCAGTATTTT. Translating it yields CAISRDDSTDTQYF.

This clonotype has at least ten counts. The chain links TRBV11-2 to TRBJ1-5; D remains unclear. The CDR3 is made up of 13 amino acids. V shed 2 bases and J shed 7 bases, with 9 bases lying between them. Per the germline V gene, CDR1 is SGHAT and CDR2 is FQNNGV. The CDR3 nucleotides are TGTGCCAGCAGCTTATCGGCGGGCCAGCCCCAGCATTTT. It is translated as CASSLSAGQPQHF. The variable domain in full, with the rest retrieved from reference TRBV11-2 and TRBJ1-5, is EAGVAQSPRYKIIEKRQSVAFWCNPISGHATLYWYQQILGQGPKLLIQFQNNGVVDDSQLPKDRFSAERLKGVDSTLKIQPAKLEDSAVYLCASSLSAGQPQHFGDGTRLSIL.

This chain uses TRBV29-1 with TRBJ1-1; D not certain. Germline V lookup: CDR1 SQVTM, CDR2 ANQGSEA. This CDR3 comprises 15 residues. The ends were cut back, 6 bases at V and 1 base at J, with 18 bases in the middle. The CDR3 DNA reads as TGCAGCGTCAACGACCGGGGAGACTGGAACACTGAAGCTTTCTTT. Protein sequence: CSVNDRGDWNTEAFF.

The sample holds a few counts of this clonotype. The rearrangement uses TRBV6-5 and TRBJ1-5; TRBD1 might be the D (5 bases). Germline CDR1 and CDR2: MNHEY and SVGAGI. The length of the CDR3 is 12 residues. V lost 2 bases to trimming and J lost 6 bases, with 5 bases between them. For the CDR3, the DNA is TGTGCCAGCAGTTACGGGGGTCAGCCCCAGCATTTT. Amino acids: CASSYGGQPQHF.

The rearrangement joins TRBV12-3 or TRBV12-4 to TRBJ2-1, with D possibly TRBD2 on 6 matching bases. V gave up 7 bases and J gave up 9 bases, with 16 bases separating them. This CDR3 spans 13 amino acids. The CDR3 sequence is CASKPREASEQFF. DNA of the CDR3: TGTGCCAGCAAACCAAGGGAGGCAAGTGAGCAGTTCTTC.

CDR3 in amino acids: CASSLEASGYNEQFF. As DNA, the CDR3 is TGCGCCAGCAGCTTGGAGGCTAGCGGGTACAATGAGCAGTTCTTC. The chain couples TRBV5-1 to TRBJ2-1; 8 bases fit TRBD2. Germline V CDR1 and CDR2: SGHRS, YFSETQ. V lost 0 bases and J lost 4; bases outside the gene matches: 3. The CDR3 extends over 15 amino acids.

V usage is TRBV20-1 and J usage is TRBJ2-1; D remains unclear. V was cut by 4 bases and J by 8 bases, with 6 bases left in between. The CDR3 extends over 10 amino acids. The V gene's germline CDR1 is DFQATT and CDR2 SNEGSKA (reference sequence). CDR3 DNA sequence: TGCAGTGCTAATGGGTATGAGCAGTTCTTC. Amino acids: CSANGYEQFF.

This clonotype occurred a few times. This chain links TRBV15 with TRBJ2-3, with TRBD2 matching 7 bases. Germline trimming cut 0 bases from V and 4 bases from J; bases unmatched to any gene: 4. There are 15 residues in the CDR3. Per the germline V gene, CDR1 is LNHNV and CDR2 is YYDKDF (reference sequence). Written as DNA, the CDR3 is TGTGCCACCAGCAGAGATGGGGGGGTGGCAGATACGCAGTATTTT. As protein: CATSRDGGVADTQYF. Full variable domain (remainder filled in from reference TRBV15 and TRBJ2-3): DAMVIQNPRYQVTQFGKPVTLSCSQTLNHNVMYWYQQKSSQAPKLLFHYYDKDFNNEADTPDNFQSRRPNTSFCFLDIRSPGLGDTAMYLCATSRDGGVADTQYFGPGTRLTVL.

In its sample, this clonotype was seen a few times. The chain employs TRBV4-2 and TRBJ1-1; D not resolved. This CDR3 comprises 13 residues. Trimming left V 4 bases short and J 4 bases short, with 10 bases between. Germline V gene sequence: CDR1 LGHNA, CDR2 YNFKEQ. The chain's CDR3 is CASSLPDRTEAFF. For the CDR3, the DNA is TGTGCCAGCAGCCTACCTGATCGCACTGAAGCTTTCTTT.

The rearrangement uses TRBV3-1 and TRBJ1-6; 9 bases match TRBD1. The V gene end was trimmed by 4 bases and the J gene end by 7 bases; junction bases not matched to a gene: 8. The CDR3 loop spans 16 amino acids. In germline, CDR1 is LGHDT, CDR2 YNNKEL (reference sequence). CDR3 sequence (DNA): TGTGCCAGCAGCCGAGAACAGGGGGCGAGGAATTCACCCCTCCACTTT. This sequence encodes CASSREQGARNSPLHF.

CDR3 bases: TGTGCCAGCAGCTTCGGAGGGGGGTGGCAGGGTCGGAACAATGAGCAGTTCTTC. It yields the protein CASSFGGGWQGRNNEQFF. The chain joins TRBV7-8 to TRBJ2-1; D tentatively fits TRBD1 or TRBD2 (6 bases each). The germline V gene encodes CDR1 SGHVS and CDR2 FQNEAQ. The CDR3 extends over 18 amino acids. Between the trimmed V and J ends, which lost 3 bases and 5 bases, there was a span of 23 bases.

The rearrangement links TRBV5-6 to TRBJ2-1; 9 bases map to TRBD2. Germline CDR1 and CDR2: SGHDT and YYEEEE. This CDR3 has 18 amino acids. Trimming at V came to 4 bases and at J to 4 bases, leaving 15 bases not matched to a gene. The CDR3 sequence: CASSRTRTSARGYNEQFF. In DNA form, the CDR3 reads TGTGCCAGCAGCCGAACAAGGACTAGCGCCCGGGGGTACAATGAGCAGTTCTTC.

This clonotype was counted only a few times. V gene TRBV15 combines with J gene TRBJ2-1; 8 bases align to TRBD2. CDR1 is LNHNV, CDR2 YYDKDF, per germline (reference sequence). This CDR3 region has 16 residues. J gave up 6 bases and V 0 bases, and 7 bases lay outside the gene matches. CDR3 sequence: CATSRDPGRGGNEQFF. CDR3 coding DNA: TGTGCCACCAGCAGAGATCCAGGTCGGGGGGGCAATGAGCAGTTCTTC.

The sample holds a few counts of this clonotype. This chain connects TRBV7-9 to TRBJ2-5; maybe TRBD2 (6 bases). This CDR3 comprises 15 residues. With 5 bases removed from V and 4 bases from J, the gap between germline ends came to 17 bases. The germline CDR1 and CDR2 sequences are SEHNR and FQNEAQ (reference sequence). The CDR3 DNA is TGTGCCAGCAGCAACTTTCTAGCGCAAGGAGAGACCCAGTACTTC. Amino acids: CASSNFLAQGETQYF.